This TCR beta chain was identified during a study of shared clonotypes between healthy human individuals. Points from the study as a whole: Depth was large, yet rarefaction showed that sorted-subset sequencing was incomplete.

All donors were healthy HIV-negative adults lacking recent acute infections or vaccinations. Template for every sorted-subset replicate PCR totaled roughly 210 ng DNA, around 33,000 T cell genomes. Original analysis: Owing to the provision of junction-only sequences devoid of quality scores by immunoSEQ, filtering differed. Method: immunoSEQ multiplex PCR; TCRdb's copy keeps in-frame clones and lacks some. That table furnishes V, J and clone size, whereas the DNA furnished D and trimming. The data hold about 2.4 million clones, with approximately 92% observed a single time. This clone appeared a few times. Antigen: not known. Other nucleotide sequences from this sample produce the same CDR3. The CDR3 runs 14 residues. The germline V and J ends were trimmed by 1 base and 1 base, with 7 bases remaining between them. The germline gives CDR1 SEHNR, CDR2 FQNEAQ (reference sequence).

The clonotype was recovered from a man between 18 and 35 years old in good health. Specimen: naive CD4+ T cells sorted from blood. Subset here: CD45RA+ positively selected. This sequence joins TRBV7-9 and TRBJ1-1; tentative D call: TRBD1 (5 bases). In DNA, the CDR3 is TGTGCCAGCAGCTTAGTAGGGGAGAACACTGAAGCTTTCTTT. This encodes CASSLVGENTEAFF.